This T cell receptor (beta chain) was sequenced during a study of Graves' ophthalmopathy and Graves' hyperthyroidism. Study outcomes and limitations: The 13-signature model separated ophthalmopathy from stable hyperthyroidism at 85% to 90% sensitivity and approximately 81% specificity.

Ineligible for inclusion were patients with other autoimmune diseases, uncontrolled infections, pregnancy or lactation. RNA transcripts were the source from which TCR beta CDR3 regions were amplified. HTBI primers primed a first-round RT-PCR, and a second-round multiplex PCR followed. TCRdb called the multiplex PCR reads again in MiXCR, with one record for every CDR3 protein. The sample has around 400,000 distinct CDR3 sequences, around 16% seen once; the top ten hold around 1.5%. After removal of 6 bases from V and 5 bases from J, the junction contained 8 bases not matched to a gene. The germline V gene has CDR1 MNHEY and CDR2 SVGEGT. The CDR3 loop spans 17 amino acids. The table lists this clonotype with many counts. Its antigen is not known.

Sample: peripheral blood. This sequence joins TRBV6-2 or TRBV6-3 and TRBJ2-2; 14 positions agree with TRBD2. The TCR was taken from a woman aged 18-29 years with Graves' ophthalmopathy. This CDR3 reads CASSLGLAGGMTGELFF. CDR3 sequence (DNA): TGTGCCAGCAGCCTCGGACTAGCGGGAGGAATGACCGGGGAGCTGTTTTTT.